Included here is one T cell receptor beta chain sequence, with context. This sample was taken from a study of T-cell memory formation after mild COVID-19. From the 5' RACE reads, TCRdb called clonotypes with MiXCR, one entry per CDR3 protein. The sample has over 120,000 distinct CDR3 sequences; 6% to 7% are singletons. From germline, CDR1 is SGHTA and CDR2 FQGTGA. Trimming took off 4 bases at V and 0 bases at J, with 11 bases between the two ends. This CDR3 contains 15 residues. The chain links TRBV7-3 to TRBJ2-3; D remains unclear. The clonotype comes from an adult woman who had mild COVID-19 (a few samples of this study predate the infection). Cell type and time point are not known. The sample taken for sequencing was PBMCs or a T cell subset sorted from them (not recorded which). The CDR3 sequence is CASSSLARSTDTQYF. The CDR3 DNA reads as TGTGCCAGCAGCTCATTAGCAAGGAGCACAGATACGCAGTATTTT. The full variable domain, with the rest looked up from reference TRBV7-3 and TRBJ2-3, is GAGVSQTPSNKVTEKGKYVELRCDPISGHTALYWYRQSLGQGPEFLIYFQGTGAADDSGLPNDRFFAVRPEGSVSTLKIQRTERGDSAVYLCASSSLARSTDTQYFGPGTRLTVL.